Listed below are T cell receptor beta chains from one sample, sequenced in a study of OX40 agonist ivuxolimab in advanced cancers. This table comes from immunoSEQ multiplex PCR, and its TCRdb copy is limited to in-frame clones, with some not included. In the table there are some 96,000 clones, more than 85% of which are singletons. The sample in question was CD4+ or CD8+ T cells sorted from blood, obtained in a trial of the OX40 agonist ivuxolimab. The origin of the receptors is an adult with an advanced solid tumor such as melanoma, head and neck, liver or kidney cancer. Both conserved end residues are part of each CDR3. D genes are given only for firm matches. For some rows the clone size is stated as once, few or many, or as a class when expanded; others skip it.

TRBV5-1	.	TRBJ1-1	.	CASSSLPENTEAFF	TGCGCCAGCAGCTCCCTTCCAGAAAACACTGAAGCTTTCTTT
TRBV7-8	.	TRBJ2-7	TRBD1	CASSSRGQTHEQYF	TGTGCCAGCAGCTCAAGGGGACAGACCCACGAGCAGTACTTC
TRBV2	.	TRBJ2-3	TRBD1	CATGQGTDTQYF	TGTGCCACGGGACAGGGAACAGATACGCAGTATTTT
TRBV5-6	.	TRBJ2-4	TRBD2	CASTLGKGLAAIQYF	TGTGCCAGCACCCTGGGTAAGGGACTAGCGGCCATTCAGTACTTC
TRBV18	.	TRBJ2-5	.	CASSPSETGPETQYF	TGTGCCAGCTCACCGTCCGAAACCGGGCCAGAGACCCAGTACTTC
TRBV19	.	TRBJ2-1	.	CASSLEYNEQFF	TGTGCCAGTAGTCTGGAGTACAATGAGCAGTTCTTC
TRBV28	once	TRBJ2-5	TRBD2	CASGAGGQETQYF	TGTGCCAGCGGAGCGGGAGGACAAGAGACCCAGTACTTC
TRBV4-3	.	TRBJ2-2	.	CASSQGLGAGETGELFF	TGCGCCAGCAGCCAAGGGTTGGGGGCGGGTGAGACCGGGGAGCTGTTTTTT
TRBV7-2	.	TRBJ2-1	TRBD2	CASRTGTSGTNSYNEQFF	TGTGCCAGCAGAACCGGGACTAGCGGGACCAACTCCTACAATGAGCAGTTCTTC
TRBV11-2	.	TRBJ2-1	.	CASAREARLSYNEQFF	TGTGCCAGCGCGCGCGAGGCCCGCCTTTCCTACAATGAGCAGTTCTTC
TRBV27	.	TRBJ2-3	TRBD1	CASSLGQGADTQYF	TGTGCCAGCAGTTTAGGCCAGGGGGCAGATACGCAGTATTTT
TRBV7-9	once	TRBJ2-1	.	CASSSVRRNEQFF	TGTGCCAGCAGCTCGGTCCGACGCAATGAGCAGTTCTTC
TRBV7-2	.	TRBJ2-7	.	CASSSAREQYF	TGTGCCAGCAGCTCGGCTCGCGAGCAGTACTTC
TRBV4-1	.	TRBJ1-1	.	CASSQGIIRGNTEAFF	TGCGCCAGCAGCCAAGGAATTATAAGGGGGAACACTGAAGCTTTCTTT
TRBV28	.	TRBJ1-3	.	CASSPESSGNTIYF	TGTGCCAGCAGTCCGGAGAGTTCTGGAAACACCATATATTTT
TRBV7-2	.	TRBJ2-2	.	CASNRRPSNTGELFF	TGTGCCAGCAATCGCAGGCCCTCGAACACCGGGGAGCTGTTTTTT
TRBV28	.	TRBJ1-1	.	CASSPPGGTEAFF	TGTGCCAGCAGTCCCCCGGGGGGCACTGAAGCTTTCTTT
TRBV28	.	TRBJ2-7	TRBD2	CASSFSRTSYEQYF	TGTGCCAGCAGTTTTTCCCGGACTAGCTACGAGCAGTACTTC
TRBV2	.	TRBJ1-6	TRBD1	CARGTGTGTASPLHF	TGTGCCAGGGGGACCGGGACAGGGACCGCGTCACCCCTCCACTTT
TRBV29-1	few	TRBJ1-2	.	CSVDGGGANYGYTF	TGCAGCGTTGACGGTGGCGGTGCTAACTATGGCTACACCTTC
TRBV4-3	.	TRBJ2-1	TRBD2	CASSQEFSVASGGYEQFF	TGCGCCAGCAGCCAAGAGTTTAGTGTGGCTAGCGGGGGTTATGAGCAGTTCTTC
TRBV18	.	TRBJ1-4	.	CASSPGREGTNEKLFF	TGTGCCAGCTCACCCGGGCGAGAGGGAACTAATGAAAAACTGTTTTTT
TRBV14	.	TRBJ1-1	.	CASSQALNTEAFF	TGTGCCAGCAGCCAAGCTTTGAACACTGAAGCTTTCTTT
TRBV9	.	TRBJ2-2	TRBD1	CASSVERQGWELFF	TGTGCCAGCAGCGTAGAAAGACAGGGGTGGGAGCTGTTTTTT
TRBV18	.	TRBJ1-1	.	CASSPAGPTEAFF	TGTGCCAGCTCACCAGCAGGGCCCACTGAAGCTTTCTTT
TRBV15	.	TRBJ1-2	.	CATTEPGIDYGYTF	TGTGCCACCACGGAACCTGGGATCGACTATGGCTACACCTTC
TRBV28	.	TRBJ1-1	.	CASSFWGGTEAFF	TGTGCCAGCAGTTTTTGGGGAGGAACTGAAGCTTTCTTT
TRBV12-5	.	TRBJ2-7	.	CASGLAREGGIYEQYF	TGTGCTAGTGGTTTGGCCAGGGAGGGGGGGATCTACGAGCAGTACTTC
TRBV5-1	.	TRBJ2-3	TRBD2	CASSLAQTSGIVDTQYF	TGCGCCAGCAGCTTGGCGCAGACTAGCGGGATTGTAGATACGCAGTATTTT
TRBV28	.	TRBJ1-1	.	CASSPRTLHGNTEAFF	TGTGCCAGCAGTCCCCGGACACTTCACGGAAACACTGAAGCTTTCTTT
TRBV5-6	.	TRBJ2-5	.	CASSLAGGLYQETQYF	TGTGCCAGCAGCTTGGCGGGCGGGTTGTACCAAGAGACCCAGTACTTC
TRBV5-1	once	TRBJ1-1	.	CASSLNSQEVEAFF	TGCGCCAGCAGCTTGAACAGCCAAGAAGTTGAAGCTTTCTTT
TRBV19	.	TRBJ1-5	.	CASSQRRDQPQHF	TGTGCCAGTAGTCAAAGAAGGGATCAGCCCCAGCATTTT
TRBV18	.	TRBJ2-5	.	CASSPGGQETQYF	TGTGCCAGCTCACCGGGGGGTCAAGAGACCCAGTACTTC
TRBV7-9	once	TRBJ1-4	.	CASSPSRGHNEKLFF	TGTGCCAGCAGCCCCTCCCGGGGCCATAATGAAAAACTGTTTTTT
TRBV4-3	.	TRBJ2-3	.	CASSQDQRGPDTQYF	TGCGCCAGCAGCCAAGATCAAAGGGGACCAGATACGCAGTATTTT
TRBV5-1	.	TRBJ1-1	TRBD1	CASGDRGDTEAFF	TGCGCCAGCGGGGACAGGGGAGACACTGAAGCTTTCTTT
TRBV30	.	TRBJ2-7	.	CAWSVLYEQYF	TGTGCCTGGAGTGTATTGTACGAGCAGTACTTC
TRBV2	.	TRBJ2-5	.	CASSVYEGTQYF	TGTGCCAGCAGTGTCTACGAGGGGACCCAGTACTTC
TRBV27	once	TRBJ2-7	.	CASSAPAGVGEYKQYF	TGTGCCAGCAGTGCGCCCGCAGGAGTGGGAGAATATAAGCAGTACTTC
TRBV28	.	TRBJ2-7	.	CASSLTGGGRYEQYF	TGTGCCAGCAGCCTTACAGGAGGGGGACGCTACGAGCAGTACTTC
TRBV28	.	TRBJ1-2	.	CASSLAGGGGLGYGYTF	TGTGCCAGCAGTTTAGCCGGGGGAGGGGGTTTGGGCTATGGCTACACCTTC
TRBV7-2	.	TRBJ2-3	.	CASNSGASPDTQYF	TGTGCCAGCAACAGCGGAGCCTCCCCAGATACGCAGTATTTT
TRBV27	.	TRBJ2-5	.	CASSLSDETQYF	TGTGCCAGCAGTTTATCGGACGAGACCCAGTACTTC
TRBV20-1	few	TRBJ1-3	.	CSAPIQWTIYF	TGCAGTGCTCCTATACAGTGGACCATATATTTT